A single sample gave rise to the 14 T cell receptor beta chains below, sequenced in a study of T cell repertoires in cytomegalovirus infection. The antigens of these receptors remain unknown. In TCRdb, the reads were re-called with MiXCR into one record per CDR3 protein. In the table there are about 55,000 distinct CDR3 sequences, 20% of which are singletons. The starting material was CD8+ T cells from cultured PBMCs, obtained from culture after CMV antigen stimulation. The receptor source for this set is a human donor in good health (CMV status not recorded). Some clones in this sample may be carry-over from other donors' samples.

This clonotype was seen a few times. The rearrangement joins TRBV12-3 or TRBV12-4 to TRBJ2-2; D is undetermined. V lost 1 base to trimming and J lost 0 bases, with 6 bases between them. The CDR3 is 15 amino acids. The DNA for the CDR3 is TGTGCCAGCAGTTTAGGTGTCCCGAACACCGGGGAGCTGTTTTTT. This codes for CASSLGVPNTGELFF.

This clonotype came up a few times. V usage is TRBV7-2 and J usage is TRBJ2-7; 11 nucleotides match TRBD2. The junction had 13 bases not matched to a gene; V was cut back by 3 bases and J by 0 bases. The CDR3 is 19 amino acids. From germline, CDR1 is SGHTA and CDR2 FQGNSA. The CDR3 DNA follows: TGTGCCAGCAGCTTTACCGGGCTAGCGGGGGGTACGAGCTCCTACGAGCAGTACTTC. Protein: CASSFTGLAGGTSSYEQYF. Full variable domain (missing parts from reference TRBV7-2 and TRBJ2-7): GAGVSQSPSNKVTEKGKDVELRCDPISGHTALYWYRQSLGQGLEFLIYFQGNSAPDKSGLPSDRFSAERTGGSVSTLTIQRTQQEDSAVYLCASSFTGLAGGTSSYEQYFGPGTRLTVT.

V and J are TRBV7-8 and TRBJ1-5; D is undetermined. V was clipped by 5 bases and J by 7 bases, with 18 bases between them. The CDR3 extends over 15 amino acids. In germline, CDR1 is SGHVS, CDR2 FQNEAQ. CDR3 loop: CASSPWTRKEQPQHF. In nucleotides, the CDR3 is TGTGCCAGCAGCCCCTGGACCCGCAAGGAACAGCCCCAGCATTTT. Drawing the rest from reference TRBV7-8 and TRBJ1-5, the complete variable domain is GAGVSQSPRYKVAKRGQDVALRCDPISGHVSLFWYQQALGQGPEFLTYFQNEAQLDKSGLPSDRFFAERPEGSVSTLKIQRTQQEDSAVYLCASSPWTRKEQPQHFGDGTRLSIL.

The genes are TRBV12-3 or TRBV12-4 and TRBJ1-2, with TRBD1 matching over 7 bases. Germline trimming cut 6 bases from V and 2 bases from J; bases unmatched to any gene: 21. This CDR3 contains 19 residues. The CDR3 spells CASRGVTGRVDSSNYGYTF. The CDR3, as DNA: TGTGCCAGCAGGGGGGTGACAGGGAGGGTCGACTCTTCCAACTATGGCTACACCTTC.

This clonotype occurred a few times. The gene calls are TRBV6-5 and TRBJ2-6; D uncertain. The CDR3 covers 13 residues. The V gene lost 10 bases and the J gene lost 1 base, with 8 bases spanning the gap. The germline CDR1 and CDR2 sequences are MNHEY and SVGAGI. CDR3 amino acids: CATGLSGANVLTF. CDR3 DNA: TGTGCCACCGGCCTTTCTGGGGCCAACGTCCTGACTTTC.

This clonotype was seen more than once but under ten times. The chain carries TRBV27 and TRBJ2-7; 7 bases align to TRBD1. Germline V CDR1 and CDR2: MNHEY, SMNVEV (reference sequence). The CDR3 is 15 amino acids. V lost 5 bases, J lost 4 bases, and 11 bases stayed unmatched. The CDR3 is CASSLGTESTYEQYF. DNA for the CDR3: TGTGCCAGCAGTCTCGGGACAGAGTCGACTTACGAGCAGTACTTC.

The rearrangement links TRBV28 to TRBJ2-3, with 11 bases identical to TRBD1. This CDR3 is 15 amino acids long. The V gene's germline CDR1 is MDHEN and CDR2 SYDVKM. The ends lost 5 bases at V and 4 bases at J; junction bases unmatched: 5. CDR3 sequence (DNA): TGTGCCAGCAGTGCGGGACAGGGGGTAGCAGATACGCAGTATTTT. Translated: CASSAGQGVADTQYF.

This clonotype was seen a handful of times. This chain joins TRBV4-1 and TRBJ1-1; D is uncertain. Trimming took 1 base from V and 2 from J, leaving 14 bases between them. The V gene's germline CDR1 is MGHRA and CDR2 YSYEKL. The CDR3 extends over 16 amino acids. CDR3 loop: CASSQVGGRVNTEAFF. DNA for the CDR3: TGCGCCAGCAGCCAAGTGGGTGGAAGGGTAAACACTGAAGCTTTCTTT.

The CDR3 DNA is TGTGCCAGCACCCCCTTGACCGGAGGGGGCTATGGCTACACCTTC. Translated, it gives CASTPLTGGGYGYTF. The rearrangement joins TRBV7-2 to TRBJ1-2; the D gene is possibly TRBD1 (6 bases). Germline lookup yields CDR1 SGHTA and CDR2 FQGNSA. The CDR3 runs 15 residues. The ends were cut back, 7 bases at V and 4 bases at J, with 19 bases in the middle.

In its sample, this clonotype was seen a few times. The V call is TRBV12-3 or TRBV12-4, the J call TRBJ1-1; D not resolved. Trimming removed 7 bases from V and 4 bases from J, with 10 bases in between. CDR3 size: 12 residues. CDR3 amino acids: CASTIGGTEAFF. CDR3 coding DNA: TGTGCCAGCACAATTGGAGGCACTGAAGCTTTCTTT.

This chain uses TRBV7-8 with TRBJ2-1; perhaps TRBD2 as D (6 bases). The length of the CDR3 is 17 residues. V dropped 3 bases and J dropped 7 bases, with 22 bases sitting between them. Germline-derived CDR1 and CDR2 are SGHVS and FQNEAQ. DNA of the CDR3: TGTGCCAGCAGCTTTGTATCTAGCGCCCACCCCGGGAATGAGCAGTTCTTC. Protein product: CASSFVSSAHPGNEQFF. The full variable domain, with the rest looked up from reference TRBV7-8 and TRBJ2-1, is GAGVSQSPRYKVAKRGQDVALRCDPISGHVSLFWYQQALGQGPEFLTYFQNEAQLDKSGLPSDRFFAERPEGSVSTLKIQRTQQEDSAVYLCASSFVSSAHPGNEQFFGPGTRLTVL.

In this sample, this clonotype turned up many times. This chain links TRBV6-5 with TRBJ2-7; D perhaps matches TRBD1 (8 bases). V was cut by 6 bases and J by 6 bases, with 21 bases left in between. The CDR3 totals 15 residues. The germline V gene has CDR1 MNHEY and CDR2 SVGAGI. In DNA, the CDR3 is TGTGCCAGCAGGACCATACAGGGGGGGAGGGCCGAGCAGTACTTC. Residues: CASRTIQGGRAEQYF.

The chain links TRBV7-2 to TRBJ2-3; 8 bases are a match to TRBD2. The CDR3 loop spans 15 amino acids. From germline, CDR1 is SGHTA and CDR2 FQGNSA. V was pared by 3 bases and J by 4 bases, with 6 bases of the junction left unmatched. CDR3 protein: CASSFSGMGPDTQYF. The CDR3 DNA follows: TGTGCCAGCAGCTTTAGCGGGATGGGGCCAGATACGCAGTATTTT.

This clonotype was detected a few times. This chain uses TRBV3-1 with TRBJ2-7, with D hard to call. Germline lookup yields CDR1 LGHDT and CDR2 YNNKEL (reference sequence). The CDR3 sequence is 13 residues long. V was clipped by 0 bases and J by 6 bases, with 9 bases between them. In DNA, the CDR3 is TGTGCCAGCAGCCAAGATGGCGGTCGCGAGCAGTACTTC. Amino acids: CASSQDGGREQYF.